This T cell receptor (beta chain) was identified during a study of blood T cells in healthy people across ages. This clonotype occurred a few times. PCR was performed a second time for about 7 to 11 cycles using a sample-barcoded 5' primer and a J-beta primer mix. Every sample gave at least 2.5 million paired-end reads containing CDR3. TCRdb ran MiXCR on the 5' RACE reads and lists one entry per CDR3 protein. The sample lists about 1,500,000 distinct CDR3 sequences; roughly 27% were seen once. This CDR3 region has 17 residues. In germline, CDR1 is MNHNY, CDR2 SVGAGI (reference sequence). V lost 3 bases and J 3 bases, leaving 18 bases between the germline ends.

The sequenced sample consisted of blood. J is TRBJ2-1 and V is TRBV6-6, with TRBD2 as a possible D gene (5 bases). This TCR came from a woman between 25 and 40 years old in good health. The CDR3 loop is CASSYLLGGSNYNEQFF. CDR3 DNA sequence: TGTGCCAGCAGTTATTTGCTTGGAGGCAGCAACTACAATGAGCAGTTCTTC.